This record looks at one T cell receptor (beta chain) sequence and its context. Its antigen is unknown. Per-nucleotide qualities are absent, and no much larger clonotype sits a single base away. CDR1 and CDR2 are read off the germline V gene (reference sequence) as SEHNR and FQNEAQ. V was cut back by 6 bases and J by 5 bases, leaving a gap of 11 bases between them. The CDR3, cysteine through phenylalanine, is 13 amino acids long. The DNA shown is the 39-base CDR3, in frame from base 1. The donors were roughly 38 Caucasian individuals from Russia, aged about 6 to 95 years, who were systemically healthy. Each donor gave ten milliliters of peripheral blood, collected into EDTA-treated Vacutainer tubes. Ficoll-Paque density-gradient centrifugation was used to isolate PBMCs, with at least 7 million obtained per sample. Trizol reagent was used to extract total RNA from the PBMCs, yielding at least 5.5 micrograms per sample. For every donor, flow cytometry on a PBMC aliquot measured the percentage of naive CD45RAhigh/CD27high T cells.

The data were obtained in a study of blood T cells in healthy people across ages (dated by TCRdb to 2013 to 2016). The study in broad terms: In model experiments, template switching captured about one uniquely barcoded TCR beta cDNA molecule for every two T cells. To avoid experimental bias, donors of different ages were randomly spread across the sequencing lanes. The donors were divided into four age groups: young (average approximately 17 years), middle-aged (approximately 39), aged (62) and long-lived (roughly 86). The study measured age-related changes in TCR beta repertoire diversity using deep sequencing normalized with unique cDNA molecular identifiers. Using the same blood draw, the study looked at two additional independent replicas of 1 million unique cDNA reads for two donors, one aged 18 to 29 and the other aged 80 or older.

The paper as a whole reports these results and caveats: As age increased, observed TCR beta diversity per million T cells dropped in a roughly linear way, and a significant reduction was already evident by age 40. Compared with the aged group, the long-lived group had more naive CD4+ T cells, fewer expanded clones and increased TCR diversity, a pattern suggesting age selection. There was a strong correlation between observed TCR beta diversity and the percentage of naive T cells measured by flow cytometry. Bulk unsorted PBMC profiling prevented conclusive comparison of naive and antigen-experienced compartments. The CMV infection status of donors was not known, potentially confounding age-related changes in expanded clonotypes. Total diversity estimates from one million sequenced T cells were considered lower bounds and underestimates.

Receptors were amplified or captured by 5' RACE. TCRdb records Illumina HiSeq 2500 as the sequencer. The second PCR ran for about 7 to 11 cycles and used a J-beta primer mix along with a sample-barcoded 5' primer. A unique molecular identifier was introduced onto each TCR beta cDNA molecule by a template-switch 5' adaptor carrying 12 random nucleotides. Each sample yielded at least 3 million CDR3-containing paired-end reads. All of the RNA was converted into first-strand cDNA using the Mint cDNA synthesis kit, with a TRBC-specific oligonucleotide serving as the primer. After uracil-DNA glycosylase treatment, a first 18-cycle PCR used universal primers M1SS and BC2_uni_R on all cDNA. Per the source publication's procedure: Each sample was normalized by randomly selecting 1 million high-quality reads, each carrying a distinct molecular identifier. Instead of being binned into consensus sequences, reads that shared molecular identifiers were thrown out. MiTCR, with a Q25 quality threshold and the strictest error-elimination algorithm, was used for CDR3 identification, clonotype clustering and error correction. A nonparametric unseen species model with Euler transformation was used to estimate lower-bound total TCR beta diversity. In TCRdb, the public reads were trimmed at Q25 with fastp and aligned with MiXCR, with productive beta chains retained. Here each entry gathers all rows of one CDR3 protein and keeps the most common genes and DNA. For this entry, the V and J calls and clone size follow TCRdb and not the study's own pipeline. This sample comprises around 600,000 distinct CDR3 sequences, around half of them detected only once. Around 23% of the sample is taken by the ten largest.

The receptor was derived from a man older than 75 in good health. The sequence joins TRBV7-9 to TRBJ1-5; the D segment could be TRBD1, given 6 matching bases. The sample comprised blood. CDR3 region: CASRFNRDQPQHF. Read as DNA, the sequence is TGTGCCAGCAGATTTAACAGGGATCAGCCCCAGCATTTT.